These 5 T cell receptor beta chains were all obtained from the same sample, sequenced in a study of cytotoxic CD8 clonotypes in ibrutinib-treated CLL. TCRdb keeps only in-frame clones here, not all; method: immunoSEQ multiplex PCR. The sample lists more than 150,000 clones, about two thirds occurring once. The sequencing used PBMCs, collected after 24 months of ibrutinib treatment. The receptors come from a human donor with chronic lymphocytic leukemia.

This chain connects TRBV6-5 to TRBJ2-5, with a possible D match to TRBD2 (6 bases). There are 14 residues in the CDR3. From germline, CDR1 is MNHEY and CDR2 SVGAGI. Trimming pared 2 bases from V and 0 bases from J, leaving 7 bases between. Here the CDR3 reads CASSYLANQETQYF. The CDR3 DNA reads TGTGCCAGCAGTTACCTAGCGAACCAAGAGACCCAGTACTTC.

This chain connects TRBV5-6 to TRBJ2-2; either TRBD1 or TRBD2 may fit D (6 bases each). The V gene's germline CDR1 is SGHDT and CDR2 YYEEEE. V gave up 6 bases and J gave up 6 bases, with 21 bases separating them. The CDR3 spans 16 residues. CDR3 protein: CASISGGGSLAGELFF. CDR3 DNA: TGTGCCAGCATCTCTGGAGGGGGATCTTTGGCCGGGGAGCTGTTTTTT.

V gene TRBV7-6 combines with J gene TRBJ2-7; 7 bases align to TRBD2. J lost 5 bases, V lost 2 bases, and 6 bases had no gene match. Germline values: CDR1 SGHVS, CDR2 FNYEAQ. CDR3 length: 14 residues. The CDR3 nucleotides are TGTGCCAGCAGCTTATCCGGACTAGGCCACGAGCAGTACTTC. Its protein is CASSLSGLGHEQYF.

This clone was observed a few times. The chain uses TRBV19 and TRBJ2-1; 8 bases match TRBD2. Germline lookup yields CDR1 LNHDA and CDR2 SQIVND (reference sequence). This CDR3 has 11 amino acids. V was pared by 0 bases and J by 15 bases, with 1 base of the junction left unmatched. The chain's CDR3 is CASSIDAGGFF. The CDR3 coding sequence is TGTGCCAGTAGTATAGATGCGGGGGGGTTCTTC.

This clone showed up just a few times. The genes are TRBV7-6 and TRBJ1-3; D unclear. The CDR3 contains 13 residues. Germline CDR1 and CDR2: SGHVS and FNYEAQ. V was shortened by 4 bases and J by 0 bases, with 4 bases between the two germline ends. The CDR3 loop is CASSSSSGNTIYF. DNA of the CDR3: TGTGCCAGCAGCTCCTCCTCTGGAAACACCATATATTTT.